This TCR beta chain derives from a study of T cell responses to AZD1222 COVID-19 vaccine. Study-level results: The donors showed a predominance of white British ancestry and of females, with possible underestimation of clonal diversity. Unmutated variant regions are reportedly the target of nearly half of TCRs that are spike-specific. Scientists sampled the repertoires only once the peak T cell response had passed. Baseline seropositivity occurred in only six AZD1222 recipients.

Comments on this clone: Its antigen is unidentified.

This CDR3 is built from 12 residues. V lost 5 bases and J 2 bases, leaving 7 bases between the germline ends. This table comes from immunoSEQ multiplex PCR, and its TCRdb copy is limited to in-frame clones, with some not included. Of more than 250,000 clones in the sample, more than 85% are singletons; the top ten hold roughly 0.5%. The sequence was collected from an adult in good health. Source: peripheral blood, taken on day 0 of AZD1222 vaccination. J is TRBJ2-7 and V is TRBV12-3 or TRBV12-4; D remains ambiguous. The CDR3 spells CASSPRTYEQYF. CDR3 coding DNA: TGTGCCAGCAGTCCCCGAACCTACGAGCAGTACTTC.